The source of this T cell receptor beta chain is a study of blood T cell repertoires in COVID-19. Study-level information: The origin of the acute and convalescent COVID-19 samples was the United States, Italy and Spain.

Produced via immunoSEQ multiplex PCR; TCRdb's table is partial and in-frame only. The sample holds some 250,000 clones, approximately 91% seen once. Grouping used clinical history reported by participants in a survey and questionnaire. Sequenced input: PBMCs or T cells enriched from blood (not recorded which). This clonotype was obtained from a human donor in a cohort exposed to, infected with or recovered from COVID-19 (not recorded which). The donor label of this sample is uncertain.

CDR3 coding DNA: TGCGCCAGCAGCTTGGCCTGGGACAGGGGAAGCTATGGCTACACCTTC. Residues: CASSLAWDRGSYGYTF. The chain uses TRBV5-1 and TRBJ1-2; 10 bases align to TRBD1. Germline-derived CDR1 and CDR2 are SGHRS and YFSETQ. CDR3 size: 16 residues. The J segment lost 4 bases and the V segment lost 0 bases, leaving 6 bases of the junction unmatched.